Listed below are T cell receptor beta chains from one sample, sequenced in a study of cytomegalovirus exposure and HLA in healthy donors. This table comes from immunoSEQ multiplex PCR, and its TCRdb copy is limited to in-frame clones, with some not included. This sample yields approximately 110,000 clones, of which just under 75% are seen a single time; approximately 4.3% belongs to the top ten. Sequenced material: PBMCs. The receptor set was obtained from a man in his fifties or sixties in good health and CMV-seropositive. Both conserved end residues are part of each CDR3.

v_call | cdr3_aa
TRBV6-5 | CASSRGFAEQYF
TRBV10-2 | CASTLASRSYEQYF
TRBV5-6 | CASGLVPSNEQFF
TRBV18 | CASSPLQRGGRETQYF
TRBV5-1 | CASSLDRINSPLHF
TRBV5-8 | CASSFQGARGTEAFF
TRBV5-4 | CASSAGTGGGTEAFF
TRBV30 | CASLPLASYNEQFF
TRBV2 | CASRTGTAYQPQHF
TRBV6-4 | CASSDADCRWDTQYF